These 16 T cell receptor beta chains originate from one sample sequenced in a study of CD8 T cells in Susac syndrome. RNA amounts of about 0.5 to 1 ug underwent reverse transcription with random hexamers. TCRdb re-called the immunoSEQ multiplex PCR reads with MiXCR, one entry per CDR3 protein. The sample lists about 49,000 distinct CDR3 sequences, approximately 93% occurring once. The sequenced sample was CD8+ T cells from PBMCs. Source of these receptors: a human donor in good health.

DNA of the CDR3: TGTGCCAGCAGTTTCCCGACAGGGGCGCGCGACGAGCAGTACTTC. Translated: CASSFPTGARDEQYF. The chain links TRBV12-3 or TRBV12-4 to TRBJ2-7; the match to TRBD1 covers 8 bases. V lost 3 bases to trimming and J lost 5 bases; unmatched junction nucleotides: 9. The CDR3 is made up of 15 amino acids.

CDR3 residues: CASSLAAPGAPGNIQYF. The CDR3 coding sequence is TGTGCCAGCAGCTTGGCCGCCCCGGGGGCGCCGGGGAACATTCAGTACTTC. V usage is TRBV5-4 and J usage is TRBJ2-4; D is possibly TRBD1 or TRBD2 (6 bases each). Trimming took off 0 bases at V and 7 bases at J, with 20 bases between the two ends. The CDR3 loop spans 17 amino acids. Germline assignment: CDR1 SGHNT and CDR2 YYREEE (reference sequence).

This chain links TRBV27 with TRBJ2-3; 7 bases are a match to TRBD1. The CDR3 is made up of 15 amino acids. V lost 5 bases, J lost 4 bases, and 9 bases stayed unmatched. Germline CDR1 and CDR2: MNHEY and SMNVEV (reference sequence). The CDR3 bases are TGTGCCAGCAGTCCCCAGGGGGTGGGTTCAGATACGCAGTATTTT. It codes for CASSPQGVGSDTQYF.

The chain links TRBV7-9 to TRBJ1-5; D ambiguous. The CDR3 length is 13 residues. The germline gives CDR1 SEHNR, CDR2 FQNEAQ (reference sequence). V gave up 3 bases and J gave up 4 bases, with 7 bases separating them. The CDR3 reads CASSLDGNQPQHF. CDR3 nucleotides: TGTGCCAGCAGCTTGGACGGGAATCAGCCCCAGCATTTT.

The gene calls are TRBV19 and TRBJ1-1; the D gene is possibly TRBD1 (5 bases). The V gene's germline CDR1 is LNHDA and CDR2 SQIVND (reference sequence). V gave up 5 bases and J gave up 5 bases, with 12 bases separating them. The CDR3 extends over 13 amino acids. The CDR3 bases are TGTGCCAGTAGTCCGTGGGGGGGGACTGAAGCTTTCTTT. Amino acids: CASSPWGGTEAFF.

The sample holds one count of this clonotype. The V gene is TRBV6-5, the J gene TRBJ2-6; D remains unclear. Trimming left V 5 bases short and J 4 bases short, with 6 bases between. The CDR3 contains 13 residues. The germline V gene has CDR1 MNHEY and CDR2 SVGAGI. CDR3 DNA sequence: TGTGCCAGCAGTACGTTCGGGGCCAACGTCCTGACTTTC. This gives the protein CASSTFGANVLTF.

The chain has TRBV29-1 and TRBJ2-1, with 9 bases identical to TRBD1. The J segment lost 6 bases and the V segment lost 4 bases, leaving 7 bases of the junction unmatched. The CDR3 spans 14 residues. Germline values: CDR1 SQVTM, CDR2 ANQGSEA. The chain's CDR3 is CSVVRTGALNEQFF. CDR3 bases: TGCAGCGTTGTGAGGACAGGGGCCCTCAATGAGCAGTTCTTC.

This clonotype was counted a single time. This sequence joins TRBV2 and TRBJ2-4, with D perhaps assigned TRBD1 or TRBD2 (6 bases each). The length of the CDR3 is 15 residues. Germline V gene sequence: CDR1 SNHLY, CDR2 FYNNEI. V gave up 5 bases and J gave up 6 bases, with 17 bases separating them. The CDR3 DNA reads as TGTGCCAGCAGTTCCGGAGGGGGTTGGGGAAACATTCAGTACTTC. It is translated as CASSSGGGWGNIQYF.

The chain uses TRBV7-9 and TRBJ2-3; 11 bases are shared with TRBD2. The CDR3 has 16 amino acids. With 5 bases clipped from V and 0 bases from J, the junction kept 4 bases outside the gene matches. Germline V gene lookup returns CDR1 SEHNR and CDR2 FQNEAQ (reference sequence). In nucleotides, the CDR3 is TGTGCCAGCAGCGTACTAGCGGGAGTTAGCACAGATACGCAGTATTTT. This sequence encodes CASSVLAGVSTDTQYF. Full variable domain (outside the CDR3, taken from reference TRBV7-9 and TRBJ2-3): DTGVSQNPRHKITKRGQNVTFRCDPISEHNRLYWYRQTLGQGPEFLTYFQNEAQLEKSRLLSDRFSAERPKGSFSTLEIQRTEQGDSAMYLCASSVLAGVSTDTQYFGPGTRLTVL.

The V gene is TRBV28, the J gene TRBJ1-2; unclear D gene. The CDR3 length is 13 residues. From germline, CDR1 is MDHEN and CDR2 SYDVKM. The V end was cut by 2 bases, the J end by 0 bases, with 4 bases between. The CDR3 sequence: CASSLPSNYGYTF. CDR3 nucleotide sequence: TGTGCCAGCAGTTTACCGTCTAACTATGGCTACACCTTC.

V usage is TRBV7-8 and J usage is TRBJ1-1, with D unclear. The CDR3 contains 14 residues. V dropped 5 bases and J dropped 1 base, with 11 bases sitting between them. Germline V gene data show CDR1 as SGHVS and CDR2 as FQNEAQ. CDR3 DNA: TGTGCCAGCAGCCCCATCCCGGCGAACACTGAAGCTTTCTTT. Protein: CASSPIPANTEAFF.

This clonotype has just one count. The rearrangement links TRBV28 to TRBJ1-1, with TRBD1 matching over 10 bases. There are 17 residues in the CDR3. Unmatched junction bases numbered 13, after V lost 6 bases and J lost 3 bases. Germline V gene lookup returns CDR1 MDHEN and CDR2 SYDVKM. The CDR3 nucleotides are TGTGCCAGCAGGCTCCGGGACAGGGGAATTAGGGACACTGAAGCTTTCTTT. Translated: CASRLRDRGIRDTEAFF.

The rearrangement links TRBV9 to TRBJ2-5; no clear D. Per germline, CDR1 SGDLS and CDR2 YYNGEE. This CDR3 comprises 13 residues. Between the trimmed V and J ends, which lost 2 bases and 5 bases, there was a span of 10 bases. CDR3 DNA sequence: TGTGCCAGCAGCGTGGACCCATCGGAGACCCAGTACTTC. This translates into CASSVDPSETQYF.

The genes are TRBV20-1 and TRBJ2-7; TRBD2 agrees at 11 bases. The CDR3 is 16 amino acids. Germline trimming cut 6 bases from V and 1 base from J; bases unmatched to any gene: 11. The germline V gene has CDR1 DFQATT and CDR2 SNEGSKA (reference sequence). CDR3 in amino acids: CSAGAPGLAASYEQYF. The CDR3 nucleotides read TGCAGTGCCGGGGCCCCGGGACTAGCGGCTTCCTACGAGCAGTACTTC.

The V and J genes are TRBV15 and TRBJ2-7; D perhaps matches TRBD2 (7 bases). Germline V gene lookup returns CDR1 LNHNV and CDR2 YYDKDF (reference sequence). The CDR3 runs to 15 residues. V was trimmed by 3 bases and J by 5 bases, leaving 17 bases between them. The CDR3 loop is CATSSRGEGGHEQYF. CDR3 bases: TGTGCCACCAGCAGCCGAGGGGAGGGGGGACACGAGCAGTACTTC. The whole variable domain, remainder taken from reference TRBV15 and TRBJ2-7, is DAMVIQNPRYQVTQFGKPVTLSCSQTLNHNVMYWYQQKSSQAPKLLFHYYDKDFNNEADTPDNFQSRRPNTSFCFLDIRSPGLGDTAMYLCATSSRGEGGHEQYFGPGTRLTVT.

The CDR3: CASRPPGAMNTEAFF. The CDR3, as DNA: TGTGCCAGCAGACCTCCCGGGGCCATGAACACTGAAGCTTTCTTT. This chain links TRBV28 with TRBJ1-1; tentative D call: TRBD1 (5 bases). Trimming pared 6 bases from V and 0 bases from J, leaving 14 bases between. Germline V gene data show CDR1 as MDHEN and CDR2 as SYDVKM. The CDR3 is 15 amino acids.